These T cell receptor beta chains were read from a single sample in a study of response to subunit inactivated influenza vaccine. TCRdb re-called the RT-PCR reads through MiXCR, storing one row per CDR3 protein. The sample contains 500,000 to 600,000 distinct CDR3 sequences, 12% of which appear only once. The sequences come from PBMCs from blood, collected on the day of vaccination. The source of these receptors is a man aged 50 to 60 who received an inactivated influenza vaccine. Each CDR3 is given without its conserved first and last residue. Clone size is shown for a subset of rows, as once, few, many or a class of expanded clone.

TRBV7-9	-	TRBJ2-1	ASSLLSGYNEQF
TRBV6-1	many	TRBJ1-2	ASSPAQGGGYGYT
TRBV20-1	-	TRBJ2-4	SASGQENIQY
TRBV5-6	-	TRBJ2-1	ASSLRFKASSYNEQF
TRBV6-2/TRBV6-3	-	TRBJ2-1	ASSYSELAGGPLEQF
TRBV5-1	-	TRBJ1-1	ASRPRFDTEAF
TRBV12-3/TRBV12-4	-	TRBJ2-3	ASRPTTRTDTQY
TRBV5-1	many	TRBJ2-3	ASRRYLGASTDTQY
TRBV7-2	few	TRBJ2-1	ASSFFGLTKTSGPSRGNEQF
TRBV20-1	-	TRBJ2-1	SARWTSGRWNEQF
TRBV6-5	-	TRBJ1-2	ASSFSPNYGYT
TRBV3-1	-	TRBJ2-3	ASSVGSGSLDTQY
TRBV3-1	-	TRBJ2-7	ASSQEPRSSYEQY
TRBV30	few	TRBJ2-7	AWSVDFYEQY